This T cell receptor beta chain was sequenced during a study of T cell responses to AZD1222 COVID-19 vaccine. General study findings and limits: In all cases, repertoires were sampled only after the peak T cell response.

A note on this clone: What it binds is unknown.

Per the germline V gene, CDR1 is MNHNS and CDR2 is SASEGT. The CDR3 has 13 amino acids. Trimming cost V 1 base and J 3 bases, with 7 bases left between them. Data came from immunoSEQ multiplex PCR; TCRdb stores just in-frame clones and leaves some out. The sample includes 120,000 or so clones, about 90% of them seen just once. The chain couples TRBV6-1 to TRBJ2-7, with a possible D match to TRBD2 (6 bases). This specimen was peripheral blood, taken on day 0 of AZD1222 vaccination. This sequence originates from an adult in good health. DNA for the CDR3: TGTGCCAGCAGTGAAGGGGGGGTCTACGAGCAGTACTTC. It encodes CASSEGGVYEQYF.